Following are 14 T cell receptor beta chains from one sample sequenced in a study of blood T cells in healthy people across ages. Alongside a J-beta primer mix, a sample-barcoded 5' primer served in a second PCR lasting roughly 6 to 11 cycles. In TCRdb, the 5' RACE reads were re-called with MiXCR into one record per CDR3 protein. Of 1.2 million to 1.5 million distinct CDR3 sequences detected, roughly 60% appear once; the ten largest clones hold about 6.7%. The specimen sequenced was blood. The receptor set was obtained from a man younger than 35 in good health.

This chain uses TRBV7-4 with TRBJ1-4; weak D call: TRBD1 (6 bases). The CDR3 contains 16 residues. Germline CDR1 and CDR2: SGHVT and SQSDAQ. V lost 3 bases to trimming and J lost 10 bases, with 21 bases between them. CDR3 nucleotides: TGTGCCAGCAGCTTGAGAAGAGGCAGGGGTTGGAGAAAACTGTTTTTT. Protein sequence: CASSLRRGRGWRKLFF.

V usage is TRBV7-9 and J usage is TRBJ1-4, with D uncertain. Trimming cost V 5 bases and J 8 bases, with 12 bases left between them. This CDR3 is built from 13 residues. Germline CDR1 is SEHNR and CDR2 is FQNEAQ (reference sequence). CDR3 sequence reads: CASSVRSGEKLFF. The CDR3 DNA follows: TGTGCCAGCAGCGTACGATCCGGGGAAAAACTGTTTTTT.

The chain employs TRBV29-1 and TRBJ2-1; D possibly corresponds to TRBD1 (5 bases). This CDR3 has 11 residues. V was clipped by 4 bases and J by 9 bases, with 10 bases between them. The germline CDR1 and CDR2 sequences are SQVTM and ANQGSEA. The CDR3 spells CSVVRRGEQFF. The CDR3, as DNA: TGCAGCGTTGTTAGAAGGGGTGAGCAGTTCTTC.

This clonotype was recorded a few times. The chain is built from TRBV27 and TRBJ1-2; no clear D. Trimming cost V 5 bases and J 2 bases, with 6 bases left between them. Germline CDR1 and CDR2: MNHEY and SMNVEV (reference sequence). The CDR3 spans 12 residues. CDR3 loop: CASSPYNYGYTF. CDR3 nucleotide sequence: TGTGCCAGCAGTCCATACAACTATGGCTACACCTTC.

V gene TRBV7-2 combines with J gene TRBJ2-3; D not certain. Trimming left V 5 bases short and J 2 bases short, with 11 bases between. The CDR3 runs 14 residues. Germline CDR1 is SGHTA and CDR2 is FQGNSA. CDR3 in DNA: TGTGCCAGCAGCCTGACCCGGACCACAGATACGCAGTATTTT. It yields the protein CASSLTRTTDTQYF.

The CDR3 DNA reads as TGCAGCGTTGAAAGTGGGAGGGGTGGTCTGGAGACCCAGTACTTC. It encodes CSVESGRGGLETQYF. The chain recombines TRBV29-1 with TRBJ2-5; 7 bases line up with TRBD2. This CDR3 comprises 15 residues. In germline, CDR1 is SQVTM, CDR2 ANQGSEA. The ends lost 2 bases at V and 5 bases at J; junction bases unmatched: 11.

The chain couples TRBV7-9 to TRBJ1-4; D is unresolved. The CDR3 has 14 residues. Trimming shortened V by 7 bases and J by 1 base, and 10 bases separated the two germline ends. Germline V gene lookup returns CDR1 SEHNR and CDR2 FQNEAQ (reference sequence). The CDR3 sequence is CASIQGGTNEKLFF. The CDR3 DNA sequence: TGTGCCAGCATCCAAGGCGGAACTAATGAAAAACTGTTTTTT. Looking up the rest from reference TRBV7-9 and TRBJ1-4 gives the full variable domain: DTGVSQNPRHKITKRGQNVTFRCDPISEHNRLYWYRQTLGQGPEFLTYFQNEAQLEKSRLLSDRFSAERPKGSFSTLEIQRTEQGDSAMYLCASIQGGTNEKLFFGSGTQLSVL.

The J gene is TRBJ2-5, the V gene TRBV10-3, with 11 bases aligning to TRBD1. Germline CDR1 and CDR2: ENHRY and SYGVKD. Trimming took 0 bases from V and 3 from J; bases not matched to a gene: 6. The CDR3 has 17 amino acids. The chain's CDR3 is CAISESRTGGGKETQYF. The CDR3 DNA is TGTGCCATCAGTGAGTCTCGGACAGGGGGCGGCAAAGAGACCCAGTACTTC.

J is TRBJ2-1 and V is TRBV5-1; D is unclear. Between the trimmed V and J ends, which lost 1 base and 8 bases, there was a span of 10 bases. The germline V gene has CDR1 SGHRS and CDR2 YFSETQ. The CDR3 runs to 13 residues. Written as DNA, the CDR3 is TGCGCCAGCAGCTTGCCTGTTTCGGATGAGCAGTTCTTC. Translation gives CASSLPVSDEQFF.

J is TRBJ1-2 and V is TRBV6-5; 8 bases line up with TRBD1. Germline CDR1 is MNHEY and CDR2 is SVGAGI. V lost 4 bases, J lost 4 bases, and 8 bases stayed unmatched. The CDR3 is 15 amino acids. The CDR3 DNA reads as TGTGCCAGCAGTTGCTCGAGACAGGGGAGCTATGGCTACACCTTC. As protein: CASSCSRQGSYGYTF.

This clonotype has more than one count but fewer than ten. The rearrangement joins TRBV29-1 to TRBJ2-2; D ambiguous. CDR3 length: 13 residues. V was shortened by 7 bases and J by 1 base, with 10 bases between the two germline ends. Per the germline V gene, CDR1 is SQVTM and CDR2 is ANQGSEA. DNA of the CDR3: TGCAGCGGTGGAAGACAGAACACCGGGGAGCTGTTTTTT. Amino acids: CSGGRQNTGELFF.

In this sample, this clonotype turned up a few times. This chain joins TRBV15 and TRBJ1-2; TRBD1 agrees at 8 bases. The CDR3 length is 14 residues. The V gene's germline CDR1 is LNHNV and CDR2 YYDKDF (reference sequence). V lost 5 bases, J lost 3 bases, and 5 bases stayed unmatched. The CDR3 reads CATSRTGLDYGYTF. In DNA, the CDR3 is TGTGCCACCAGCCGGACAGGGTTGGACTATGGCTACACCTTC.

V usage is TRBV5-1 and J usage is TRBJ2-7, with D hard to call. Germline assignment: CDR1 SGHRS and CDR2 YFSETQ. The CDR3 consists of 18 residues. V was pared by 4 bases and J by 4 bases, with 27 bases between. As DNA, the CDR3 is TGCGCCAGCAGCCGTCGACGGTCCACTAATTCTGAGAGGTACGAGCAGTACTTC. Amino acid sequence: CASSRRRSTNSERYEQYF.

The sample holds a few counts of this clonotype. This chain joins TRBV4-1 and TRBJ2-7, with D possibly TRBD1 on 6 matching bases. The CDR3 spans 15 residues. Deletions cut 1 base from V and 2 bases from J, with 12 bases between. The germline V gene has CDR1 MGHRA and CDR2 YSYEKL. In nucleotides, the CDR3 is TGCGCCAGCAGCCAAGGTCTTGGGGGCCCCTACGAGCAGTACTTC. Translating it yields CASSQGLGGPYEQYF.